The 16 T cell receptor beta chains below come from one sample, sequenced in a study of vaccination and CD4 T cells after COVID-19. The study sequenced cultured CD4+ T cell DNA using the Oncomine TCR Beta short-read assay. TCRdb called the PCR reads again in MiXCR, with one record for every CDR3 protein. This table holds about 5,700 distinct CDR3 sequences, around 42% found once. These TCRs' antigens remain unknown. The treatment denotes: roughly 11-day PBMC culture with coronavirus spike peptide pools or control peptides (ViraFEST assay). Collection of the unexposed donor's CD4+ T cells took place before the COVID-19 pandemic (2011-2018). Sequenced sample: CD4+ T cells from blood, cultured in vitro. The receptors originated from a human donor in good health.

V is TRBV4-2 and J is TRBJ2-5; the match to TRBD2 covers 7 bases. The length of the CDR3 is 14 residues. With V trimmed by 6 bases and J by 3 bases, 7 bases remained unmatched. In germline, CDR1 is LGHNA, CDR2 YNFKEQ. The CDR3 nucleotides are TGTGCCAGCAGACGGAGTGCGGGGGAAGAGACCCAGTACTTC. Translating it yields CASRRSAGEETQYF.

The chain uses TRBV6-1 and TRBJ1-1, with 10 bases fitting TRBD1. This CDR3 spans 15 amino acids. Unmatched junction bases numbered 7, after V lost 6 bases and J lost 3 bases. Germline loops: CDR1 MNHNS, CDR2 SASEGT. For the CDR3, the DNA is TGTGCCAGCAGCCGACGCGGGACAGGGGACACTGAAGCTTTCTTT. It is translated as CASSRRGTGDTEAFF.

The V gene is TRBV19, the J gene TRBJ1-5; possibly TRBD1 for D (6 bases). CDR1 and CDR2 from the germline V gene are LNHDA and SQIVND (reference sequence). This CDR3 comprises 14 residues. The germline V and J ends were trimmed by 3 bases and 6 bases, with 12 bases remaining between them. The CDR3 nucleotides are TGTGCCAGTAGTATTAAGGGGGAAGGTCAGCCCCAGCATTTT. As protein: CASSIKGEGQPQHF.

In this sample, this clonotype turned up once. V and J are TRBV6-1 and TRBJ2-6; D unclear. The CDR3 contains 19 residues. V lost 7 bases to trimming and J lost 0 bases, with 22 bases between them. CDR1 and CDR2 (germline): MNHNS, SASEGT. The CDR3 region is CASNPSPTFQSSGANVLTF. CDR3 bases: TGTGCCAGCAATCCCAGCCCTACTTTCCAGAGCTCTGGGGCCAACGTCCTGACTTTC.

V and J are TRBV4-2 and TRBJ1-5; TRBD1 might be the D (6 bases). Germline-derived CDR1 and CDR2 are LGHNA and YNFKEQ. CDR3 size: 19 residues. Between the trimmed V and J ends, which lost 1 base and 3 bases, there was a span of 22 bases. CDR3 nucleotides: TGTGCCAGCAGCCAAGTGTTAGGAACAGGGCTTGTCCCCAATCAGCCCCAGCATTTT. Amino acids: CASSQVLGTGLVPNQPQHF.

This chain connects TRBV2 to TRBJ2-5, with no clear D. Trimming left V 9 bases short and J 4 bases short, with 3 bases between. This CDR3 is built from 9 residues. In germline, CDR1 is SNHLY, CDR2 FYNNEI. The CDR3 here is CASTETQYF. CDR3 nucleotides: TGTGCCAGTACAGAGACCCAGTACTTC.

This clonotype was counted once. This sequence joins TRBV19 and TRBJ1-2; 11 nucleotides agree with TRBD1. With V trimmed by 5 bases and J by 8 bases, 7 bases remained unmatched. The CDR3 has 14 residues. The germline CDR1 and CDR2 sequences are LNHDA and SQIVND (reference sequence). In nucleotides, the CDR3 is TGTGCCAGTAGTTGGGACAGGGGGATCACGGGCTACACCTTC. Its translation is CASSWDRGITGYTF.

The chain has TRBV6-5 and TRBJ1-2; no firm D call. The CDR3 is made up of 15 amino acids. Trimming shortened V by 0 bases and J by 2 bases, and 10 bases separated the two germline ends. CDR1 MNHEY and CDR2 SVGAGI come from the germline V gene. The CDR3 spells CASSYSTHGNYGYTF. CDR3 sequence (DNA): TGTGCCAGCAGTTACTCTACACATGGGAACTATGGCTACACCTTC.

This clonotype has just a few counts. This chain joins TRBV27 and TRBJ2-5, with a tentative D call TRBD1 (7 bases). V was trimmed by 7 bases and J by 2 bases, leaving 17 bases between them. CDR1 MNHEY and CDR2 SMNVEV come from the germline V gene (reference sequence). The CDR3 length is 15 residues. The CDR3 protein is CASTRRQGGQETQYF. The CDR3 bases are TGTGCCAGCACCCGCCGCCAGGGGGGACAAGAGACCCAGTACTTC.

The CDR3 is CASSTGQGRGYTF. CDR3 sequence (DNA): TGTGCCAGCAGCACGGGACAGGGTCGAGGCTACACCTTC. The chain is built from TRBV5-6 and TRBJ1-2; 9 bases align to TRBD1. Per the germline V gene, CDR1 is SGHDT and CDR2 is YYEEEE. Trimming took 4 bases from V and 8 from J; bases not matched to a gene: 6. The CDR3 consists of 13 residues. Combining the CDR3 with reference TRBV5-6 and TRBJ1-2 gives the whole variable domain DAGVTQSPTHLIKTRGQQVTLRCSPKSGHDTVSWYQQALGQGPQFIFQYYEEEERQRGNFPDRFSGHQFPNYSSELNVNALLLGDSALYLCASSTGQGRGYTFGSGTRLTVV.

The chain employs TRBV5-8 and TRBJ1-5; possible D gene TRBD1, 6 bases. The CDR3 is made up of 15 amino acids. Trimming took 1 base from V and 7 from J, leaving 15 bases between them. Looked up from germline, CDR1 is SGHTS and CDR2 is YDEGEE. CDR3 amino acids: CASSLMTGSDQPQHF. The DNA of the CDR3 is TGTGCCAGCAGCTTGATGACAGGAAGTGACCAGCCCCAGCATTTT.

This clonotype was observed a handful of times. The chain is built from TRBV20-1 and TRBJ1-6, with TRBD1 identical over 11 bases. Germline lookup yields CDR1 DFQATT and CDR2 SNEGSKA (reference sequence). Germline trimming cut 6 bases from V and 11 bases from J; bases unmatched to any gene: 6. There are 13 residues in the CDR3. The CDR3 sequence is CSAPGTGGAPLHF. CDR3 bases: TGCAGTGCGCCCGGGACAGGGGGTGCACCCCTCCACTTT.

The chain links TRBV2 to TRBJ1-1, with D unresolved. Germline assignment: CDR1 SNHLY and CDR2 FYNNEI. The CDR3 covers 12 residues. The V end was cut by 1 base, the J end by 11 bases, with 11 bases between. The CDR3 loop reads CASSEDALGAFF. The CDR3 DNA sequence: TGTGCCAGCAGTGAAGATGCCCTTGGGGCTTTCTTT.

This clonotype was seen a handful of times. This chain connects TRBV6-4 to TRBJ2-3, with 9 bases fitting TRBD2. This CDR3 spans 15 amino acids. Germline trimming cut 3 bases from V and 0 bases from J; bases unmatched to any gene: 1. CDR1 MRHNA and CDR2 SNTAGT come from the germline V gene. As DNA, the CDR3 is TGTGCCAGCAGTGATCTAGCGGGGAGCACAGATACGCAGTATTTT. Translating it yields CASSDLAGSTDTQYF.

The gene calls are TRBV3-1 and TRBJ2-1; D is tentatively TRBD1 or TRBD2 (5 bases each). The CDR3 consists of 15 residues. Germline CDR1 is LGHDT and CDR2 is YNNKEL (reference sequence). V was clipped by 1 base and J by 2 bases, with 9 bases between them. CDR3 in amino acids: CASSQVLGAYNEQFF. CDR3 coding DNA: TGTGCCAGCAGCCAAGTTTTGGGGGCCTACAATGAGCAGTTCTTC.

The chain employs TRBV7-3 and TRBJ1-1; 9 bases map to TRBD1. The germline V gene encodes CDR1 SGHTA and CDR2 FQGTGA. V lost 5 bases to trimming and J lost 1 base; unmatched junction nucleotides: 11. This CDR3 is built from 17 residues. CDR3 sequence: CASSPRDRVAPNTEAFF. In DNA form, the CDR3 reads TGTGCCAGCAGCCCTCGGGACAGGGTGGCCCCGAACACTGAAGCTTTCTTT. The whole variable domain, filled in from reference TRBV7-3 and TRBJ1-1, reads GAGVSQTPSNKVTEKGKYVELRCDPISGHTALYWYRQSLGQGPEFLIYFQGTGAADDSGLPNDRFFAVRPEGSVSTLKIQRTERGDSAVYLCASSPRDRVAPNTEAFFGQGTRLTVV.